This paragraph reports one T cell receptor (beta chain). Its antigen has not been determined. Within one base of it there is no much larger clone, and no base qualities were kept. V is pruned by 3 bases and J by 6 bases, leaving 3 bases of the junction without a gene match. Taken from the germline V gene, the CDR1 and CDR2 loops are SGDLS and YYNGEE. Spanning cysteine to phenylalanine, the CDR3 consists of 14 amino acids. The sequence is cut down to CDR3 DNA, 42 bases in frame from base 1. The sample belongs to a study of CD8 T cells in ankylosing spondylitis listed by TCRdb under 2017. With respect to the entire study: To find TCR variants linked to disease, the study profiled T cell receptor beta repertoires in ankylosing spondylitis patients and healthy donors. Peripheral blood was sampled, and synovial fluid was additionally collected from ankylosing spondylitis patients. The full study cohort comprised around 25 ankylosing spondylitis patients and over 95 healthy donors. What the work shows at the level of the full study, not this receptor alone: Some motif variants were previously reported in synovial fluid and blood of reactive arthritis patients, suggesting common disease-initiation mechanisms. The disease-linked clones showed a CD8+ phenotype and occurred at relatively low frequencies in peripheral blood. Significant enrichment of the disease-linked clones was reported in matched synovial fluid samples from ankylosing spondylitis patients. A TCR beta motif of several highly homologous amino acid variants appeared characteristic of blood from ankylosing spondylitis patients.

The data were produced on an Illumina HiSeq 2500. Quantitative 5'-RACE with molecular barcodes was used to prepare TCR beta libraries. The published analysis was carried out like this. To identify disease-linked TCR variants, a new computational method was used, one built on a probabilistic model of VDJ rearrangement. TCRdb applied fastp at Q25 and MiXCR to the public reads, then kept only in-frame beta chains. All rows with the same CDR3 protein become a single entry with the most common DNA and genes. In this record, the V and J calls reflect TCRdb's handling and not the investigators' own analysis. The sample table holds more than 6,500 distinct CDR3 sequences, of which 8.2% were seen once. Clones ranked in the top ten supply 23% of the sample.

Sequences were obtained from blood, either unsorted or a sorted T cell fraction (not recorded which). The receptor was isolated from a male donor with ankylosing spondylitis or in good health (not recorded which). The chain is assembled from TRBV9 and TRBJ1-3; the central 10 bases match TRBD1. At the DNA level, the sequence is TGTGCCAGCAGCGGGACAGGGGGAGCAAACACCATATATTTT. Its translation is CASSGTGGANTIYF. Extended through the reference TRBV9 and TRBJ1-3 proteins, this CDR3 yields the full variable domain: DSGVTQTPKHLITATGQRVTLRCSPRSGDLSVYWYQQSLDQGLQFLIQYYNGEERAKGNILERFSAQQFPDLHSELNLSSLELGDSALYFCASSGTGGANTIYFGEGSWLTVV.